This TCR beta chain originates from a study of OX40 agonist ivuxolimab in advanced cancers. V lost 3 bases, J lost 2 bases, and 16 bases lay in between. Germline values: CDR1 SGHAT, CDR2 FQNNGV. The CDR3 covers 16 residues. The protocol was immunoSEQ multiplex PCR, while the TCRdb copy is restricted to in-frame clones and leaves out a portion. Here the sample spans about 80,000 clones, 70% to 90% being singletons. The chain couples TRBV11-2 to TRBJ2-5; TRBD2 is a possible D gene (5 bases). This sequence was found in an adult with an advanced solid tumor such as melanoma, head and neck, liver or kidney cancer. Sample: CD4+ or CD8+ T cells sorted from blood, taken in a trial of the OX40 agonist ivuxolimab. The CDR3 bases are TGTGCCAGCAGCTTGGCAAGACTTAGCGCTCAAGAGACCCAGTACTTC. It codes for CASSLARLSAQETQYF.